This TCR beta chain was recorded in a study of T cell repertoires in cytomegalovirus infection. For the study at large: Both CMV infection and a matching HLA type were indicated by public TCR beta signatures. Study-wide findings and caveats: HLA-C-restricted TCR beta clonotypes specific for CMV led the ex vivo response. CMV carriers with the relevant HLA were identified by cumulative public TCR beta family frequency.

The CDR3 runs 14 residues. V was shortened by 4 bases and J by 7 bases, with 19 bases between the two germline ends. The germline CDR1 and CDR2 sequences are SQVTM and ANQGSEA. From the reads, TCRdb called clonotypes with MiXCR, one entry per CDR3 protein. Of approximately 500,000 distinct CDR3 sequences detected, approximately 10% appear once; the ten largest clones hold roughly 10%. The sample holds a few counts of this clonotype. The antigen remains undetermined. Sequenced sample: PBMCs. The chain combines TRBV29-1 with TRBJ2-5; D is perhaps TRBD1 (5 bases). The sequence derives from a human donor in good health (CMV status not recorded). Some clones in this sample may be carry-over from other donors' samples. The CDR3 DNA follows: TGCAGCGTTGCACCCCAGGGAACCGGTGGGACCCAGTACTTC. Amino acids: CSVAPQGTGGTQYF.